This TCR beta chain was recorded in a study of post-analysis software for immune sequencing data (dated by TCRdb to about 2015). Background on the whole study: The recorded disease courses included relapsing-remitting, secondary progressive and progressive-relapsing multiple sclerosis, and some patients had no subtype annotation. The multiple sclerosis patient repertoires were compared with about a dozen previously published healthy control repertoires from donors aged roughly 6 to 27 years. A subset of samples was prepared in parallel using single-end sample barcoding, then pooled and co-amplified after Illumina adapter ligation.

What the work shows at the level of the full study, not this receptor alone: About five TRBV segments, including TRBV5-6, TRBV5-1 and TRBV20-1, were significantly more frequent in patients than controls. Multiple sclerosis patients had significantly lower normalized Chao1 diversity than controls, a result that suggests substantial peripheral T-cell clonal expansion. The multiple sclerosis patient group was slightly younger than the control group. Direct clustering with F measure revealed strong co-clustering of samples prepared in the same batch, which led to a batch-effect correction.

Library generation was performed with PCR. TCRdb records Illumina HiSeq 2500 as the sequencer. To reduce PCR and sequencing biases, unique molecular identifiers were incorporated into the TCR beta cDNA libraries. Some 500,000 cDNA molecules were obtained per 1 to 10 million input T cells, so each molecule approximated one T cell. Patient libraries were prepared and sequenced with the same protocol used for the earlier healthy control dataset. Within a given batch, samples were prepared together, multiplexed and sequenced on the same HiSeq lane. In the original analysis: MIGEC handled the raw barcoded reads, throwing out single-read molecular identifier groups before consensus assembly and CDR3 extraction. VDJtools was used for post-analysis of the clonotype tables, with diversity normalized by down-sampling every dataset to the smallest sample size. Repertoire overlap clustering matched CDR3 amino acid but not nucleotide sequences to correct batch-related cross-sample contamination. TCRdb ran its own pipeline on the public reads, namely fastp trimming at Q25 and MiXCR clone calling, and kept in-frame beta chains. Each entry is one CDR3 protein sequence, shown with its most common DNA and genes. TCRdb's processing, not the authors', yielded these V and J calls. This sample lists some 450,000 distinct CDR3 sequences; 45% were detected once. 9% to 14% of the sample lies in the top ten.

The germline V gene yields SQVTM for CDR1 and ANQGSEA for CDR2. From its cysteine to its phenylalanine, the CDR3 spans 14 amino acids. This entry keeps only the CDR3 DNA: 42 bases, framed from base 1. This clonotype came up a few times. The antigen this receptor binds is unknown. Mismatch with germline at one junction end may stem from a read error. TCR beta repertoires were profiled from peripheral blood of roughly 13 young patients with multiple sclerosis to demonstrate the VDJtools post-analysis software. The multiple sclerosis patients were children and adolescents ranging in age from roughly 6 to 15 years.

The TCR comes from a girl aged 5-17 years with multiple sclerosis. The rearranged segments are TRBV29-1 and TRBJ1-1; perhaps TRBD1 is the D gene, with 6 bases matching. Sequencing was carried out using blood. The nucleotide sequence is TGCAGCGTTGAGGAGGGGGGCATGAATACTGAAGCTTTCTTT. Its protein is CSVEEGGMNTEAFF.